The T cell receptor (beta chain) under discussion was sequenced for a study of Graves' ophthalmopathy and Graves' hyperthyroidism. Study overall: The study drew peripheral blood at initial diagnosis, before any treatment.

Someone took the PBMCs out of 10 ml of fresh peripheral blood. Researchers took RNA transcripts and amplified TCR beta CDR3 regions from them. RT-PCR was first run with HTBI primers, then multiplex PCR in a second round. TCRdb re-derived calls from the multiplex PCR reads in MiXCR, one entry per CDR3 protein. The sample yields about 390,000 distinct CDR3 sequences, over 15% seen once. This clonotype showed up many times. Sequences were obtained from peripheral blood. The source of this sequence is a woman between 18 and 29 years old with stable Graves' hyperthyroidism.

CDR3 residues: CASRAGTVPFRGGEQYF. In nucleotides, the CDR3 is TGTGCCAGCAGGGCTGGAACCGTACCCTTTCGCGGGGGCGAGCAGTACTTC. The chain couples TRBV11-2 to TRBJ2-7; 7 bases agree with TRBD2. This CDR3 comprises 17 residues. Germline trimming cut 6 bases from V and 6 bases from J; bases unmatched to any gene: 20. Germline CDR1 is SGHAT and CDR2 is FQNNGV.